These 27 T cell receptor beta chains were all obtained from the same sample, sequenced in a study of siplizumab effects on memory and regulatory T cells. Measured with immunoSEQ multiplex PCR; TCRdb has only the in-frame clones, and not every one. Among tens of thousands of clones listed, just over 95% were seen once. The sequenced sample consisted of naive CD8+ T cells sorted from blood. Receptors originate from a human donor in good health.

V usage is TRBV6-5 and J usage is TRBJ2-3; possibly TRBD1 or TRBD2 for D (5 bases each). The CDR3 contains 13 residues. CDR1 and CDR2 (germline): MNHEY, SVGAGI. V was shortened by 8 bases and J by 4 bases, with 13 bases between the two germline ends. CDR3 amino acids: CASGPGTSDTQYF. The CDR3 DNA reads TGTGCCAGCGGTCCCGGGACCTCAGATACGCAGTATTTT.

The chain has TRBV29-1 and TRBJ2-2; 13 nucleotides align to TRBD2. Unmatched junction bases numbered 4, after V lost 5 bases and J lost 7 bases. The CDR3 spans 14 residues. The V gene's germline CDR1 is SQVTM and CDR2 ANQGSEA. The CDR3 sequence: CSVSLAGGLGELFF. In nucleotides, the CDR3 is TGCAGCGTTTCACTAGCGGGGGGGCTCGGGGAGCTGTTTTTT.

In nucleotides, the CDR3 is TGTGCCAGCAGCTTTGGGGACAGCTACATCACCGGGGAGCTGTTTTTT. It encodes CASSFGDSYITGELFF. This sequence joins TRBV13 and TRBJ2-2; 7 nucleotides line up with TRBD1. J lost 4 bases, V lost 3 bases, and 8 bases had no gene match. Germline V gene lookup returns CDR1 PRHDT and CDR2 FYEKMQ (reference sequence). This CDR3 is 16 amino acids long.

The chain combines TRBV27 with TRBJ2-1, with 9 bases that match TRBD1. CDR3 length: 14 amino acids. With V trimmed by 9 bases and J by 8 bases, 11 bases remained unmatched. CDR1 is MNHEY and CDR2 is SMNVEV in the germline V gene (reference sequence). For the CDR3, the DNA is TGTGCCAGTTCCTCCGGGACAGGGTTTTATGAGCAGTTCTTC. It translates to CASSSGTGFYEQFF.

DNA of the CDR3: TGTGCCAGCATGGATCAATACCTCTCCTCTGGAAACACCATATATTTT. Translated, it gives CASMDQYLSSGNTIYF. V is TRBV7-9 and J is TRBJ1-3; D is ambiguous. The V gene's germline CDR1 is SEHNR and CDR2 FQNEAQ (reference sequence). The CDR3 spans 16 residues. V was clipped by 7 bases and J by 0 bases, with 16 bases between them.

The chain employs TRBV4-2 and TRBJ1-2, with D unresolved. This CDR3 is 13 amino acids long. Trimming removed 3 bases at V and 5 bases at J, with 10 bases between. From germline, CDR1 is LGHNA and CDR2 YNFKEQ. Here the CDR3 reads CASSQGYIYGYTF. As DNA, the CDR3 is TGTGCCAGCAGCCAGGGTTACATTTATGGCTACACCTTC.

This clone was seen just once. V gene TRBV7-9 combines with J gene TRBJ2-7; 7 bases are shared with TRBD1. V was clipped by 5 bases and J by 3 bases; unmatched bases: 4. The CDR3 extends over 13 amino acids. Germline V gene sequence: CDR1 SEHNR, CDR2 FQNEAQ (reference sequence). The CDR3 DNA reads as TGTGCCAGCAGCGCAAGGGACAGCTACGAGCAGTACTTC. This sequence encodes CASSARDSYEQYF.

The V gene is TRBV11-1, the J gene TRBJ1-5; D is ambiguous. CDR1 is SGHAT, CDR2 FQDESV, per germline (reference sequence). This CDR3 region has 13 residues. Trimming cost V 1 base and J 10 bases, with 11 bases left between them. The CDR3 DNA sequence: TGTGCCAGCAGCTTAGGTATACTGGGTCCCCAGCATTTT. Encoded protein: CASSLGILGPQHF. Full variable domain (outside the CDR3, taken from reference TRBV11-1 and TRBJ1-5): EAEVAQSPRYKITEKSQAVAFWCDPISGHATLYWYRQILGQGPELLVQFQDESVVDDSQLPKDRFSAERLKGVDSTLKIQPAELGDSAMYLCASSLGILGPQHFGDGTRLSIL.

The CDR3 nucleotides are TGTGCCAGCAGCGCAGGGGGGGGCTCCTATAATTCACCCCTCCACTTT. This encodes CASSAGGGSYNSPLHF. The chain combines TRBV2 with TRBJ1-6; 7 nucleotides line up with TRBD1. J lost 0 bases, V lost 6 bases, and 5 bases had no gene match. The CDR3 runs to 16 residues. The V gene's germline CDR1 is SNHLY and CDR2 FYNNEI.

This sequence joins TRBV6-5 and TRBJ2-7, with D possibly TRBD2 on 6 matching bases. Trimming took off 7 bases at V and 3 bases at J, with 19 bases between the two ends. There are 15 residues in the CDR3. Germline V gene lookup returns CDR1 MNHEY and CDR2 SVGAGI. CDR3 protein: CASTAPSGDSYEQYF. Written as DNA, the CDR3 is TGTGCCAGCACCGCCCCCTCGGGGGATAGCTACGAGCAGTACTTC.

The V and J genes are TRBV7-9 and TRBJ1-2, with D maybe TRBD1 (5 bases). Looked up from germline, CDR1 is SEHNR and CDR2 is FQNEAQ (reference sequence). This CDR3 comprises 17 residues. Trimming pared 5 bases from V and 1 base from J, leaving 20 bases between. This CDR3 reads CASSPYGGKGDNYGYTF. In DNA, the CDR3 is TGTGCCAGCAGCCCCTACGGGGGAAAAGGAGATAACTATGGCTACACCTTC.

The CDR3 loop reads CASSQVFSLQNGYTF. The CDR3 DNA reads TGCGCCAGCAGCCAAGTTTTCTCCCTCCAAAATGGCTACACCTTC. J is TRBJ1-2 and V is TRBV4-3, with unresolved D. V lost 1 base to trimming and J lost 6 bases, with 15 bases between them. The CDR3 sequence is 15 residues long. CDR1 and CDR2 from the germline V gene are LGHNA and YSLEER.

The rearrangement joins TRBV29-1 to TRBJ2-3; 7 bases fit TRBD2. The V segment lost 3 bases and the J segment 0 bases; nucleotides outside the gene matches: 9. The CDR3 has 16 residues. Germline loops: CDR1 SQVTM, CDR2 ANQGSEA. CDR3 DNA: TGCAGCGTTGACGGTTCCGGGGGGACGAGCACAGATACGCAGTATTTT. This gives the protein CSVDGSGGTSTDTQYF.

The chain links TRBV7-7 to TRBJ2-5, with D unresolved. This CDR3 comprises 13 residues. V was trimmed by 6 bases and J by 1 base, leaving 9 bases between them. Per the germline V gene, CDR1 is SSHAT and CDR2 is FNYEAQ (reference sequence). CDR3: CASRKAGQETQYF. The CDR3 DNA reads TGTGCCAGCAGGAAAGCCGGCCAAGAGACCCAGTACTTC.

This sequence joins TRBV6-6 and TRBJ2-1; TRBD2 agrees at 11 bases. The CDR3 covers 14 residues. The trim removed 8 bases at V and 7 bases at J, leaving 7 bases unmatched. From germline, CDR1 is MNHNY and CDR2 SVGAGI (reference sequence). The CDR3 coding sequence is TGTGCCAGCGGTATAGCGGGGGGGCATAATGAGCAGTTCTTC. Translated: CASGIAGGHNEQFF.

The gene calls are TRBV9 and TRBJ2-5, with a tentative D call TRBD2 (5 bases). The V gene lost 0 bases and the J gene lost 1 base, with 10 bases spanning the gap. Germline V lookup: CDR1 SGDLS, CDR2 YYNGEE. This CDR3 spans 15 amino acids. In DNA, the CDR3 is TGTGCCAGCAGCGTAGCTTCCGGGGTCCAAGAGACCCAGTACTTC. Translating gives CASSVASGVQETQYF.

The CDR3 DNA follows: TGTGCCAGCAGCCCCTGGACAGGGGGCTACGAGCAGTACTTC. Its translation is CASSPWTGGYEQYF. The rearrangement joins TRBV13 to TRBJ2-7; 10 bases are shared with TRBD1. Germline V gene sequence: CDR1 PRHDT, CDR2 FYEKMQ (reference sequence). This CDR3 is built from 14 residues. The J segment lost 3 bases and the V segment lost 5 bases, leaving 4 bases of the junction unmatched.

The chain employs TRBV7-6 and TRBJ2-1; 8 bases map to TRBD1. Losses at the gene ends were 5 bases for V and 4 bases for J; bases not matched to a gene: 16. This CDR3 is built from 18 residues. Germline loops: CDR1 SGHVS, CDR2 FNYEAQ. As DNA, the CDR3 is TGTGCCAGCAGCAACCCCCGCCCTGGGGGACAGGTATACAATGAGCAGTTCTTC. Translated: CASSNPRPGGQVYNEQFF. The complete variable domain, with remaining parts taken from reference TRBV7-6 and TRBJ2-1, reads GAGVSQSPRYKVTKRGQDVALRCDPISGHVSLYWYRQALGQGPEFLTYFNYEAQQDKSGLPNDRFSAERPEGSISTLTIQRTEQRDSAMYRCASSNPRPGGQVYNEQFFGPGTRLTVL.

The chain uses TRBV7-8 and TRBJ2-7; 7 bases line up with TRBD2. The CDR3 runs 14 residues. V dropped 5 bases and J dropped 2; count of bases not matched to a gene: 6. CDR1 is SGHVS and CDR2 is FQNEAQ in the germline V gene. The CDR3 is CASSGDRGAYEQYF. Here the CDR3 DNA reads TGTGCCAGCAGCGGTGACCGGGGGGCCTACGAGCAGTACTTC.

This CDR3 reads CASLGPSGYTF. CDR3 DNA: TGTGCCAGCTTGGGCCCTAGCGGCTACACCTTC. This rearrangement joins TRBV6-5 to TRBJ1-2, with D uncertain. Per germline, CDR1 MNHEY and CDR2 SVGAGI. The length of the CDR3 is 11 residues. Trimming removed 8 bases at V and 8 bases at J, with 12 bases between.

The chain joins TRBV20-1 to TRBJ1-6; D is perhaps TRBD1 (5 bases). CDR3 size: 11 residues. V was clipped by 3 bases and J by 16 bases, with 13 bases between them. Germline CDR1 reads DFQATT; CDR2 reads SNEGSKA (reference sequence). The CDR3 DNA reads as TGCAGTGCTAGGCAGGGTTCATGGCTCCACTTT. Residues: CSARQGSWLHF.

V is TRBV18 and J is TRBJ2-7; a weak D match, TRBD2 (5 bases). Germline CDR1 KGHSH, CDR2 LQKENI. The CDR3 runs 18 residues. V was clipped by 3 bases and J by 2 bases, with 23 bases between them. The CDR3 DNA reads as TGTGCCAGCTCACCCGTGGTTGGACTTGGACCCTCCGCCTACGAGCAGTACTTC. It is translated as CASSPVVGLGPSAYEQYF.

This rearrangement joins TRBV7-2 to TRBJ1-5; D call uncertain. CDR1 and CDR2 from the germline V gene are SGHTA and FQGNSA. V was cut by 1 base and J by 6 bases, with 4 bases left in between. This CDR3 spans 12 amino acids. CDR3 loop: CASSLVSQPQHF. CDR3 DNA: TGTGCCAGCAGCTTAGTCAGTCAGCCCCAGCATTTT.

This chain joins TRBV5-1 and TRBJ2-5, with 13 positions matching TRBD2. J lost 0 bases, V lost 3 bases, and 2 bases had no gene match. This CDR3 is built from 16 residues. The germline gives CDR1 SGHRS, CDR2 YFSETQ. The CDR3: CASSSGLAGDQETQYF. CDR3 DNA sequence: TGCGCCAGCAGCTCCGGACTAGCGGGGGACCAAGAGACCCAGTACTTC.

The chain uses TRBV19 and TRBJ2-1; D is uncertain. Germline CDR1 and CDR2: LNHDA and SQIVND (reference sequence). CDR3 length: 10 amino acids. V lost 10 bases and J lost 5, with 6 bases in between. The CDR3: CATENNEQFF. The CDR3 DNA sequence: TGTGCCACCGAGAACAATGAGCAGTTCTTC.

This chain joins TRBV9 and TRBJ2-7; 7 bases match TRBD2. This CDR3 has 16 amino acids. Germline values: CDR1 SGDLS, CDR2 YYNGEE. V lost 0 bases and J lost 3; bases outside the gene matches: 9. CDR3 amino acids: CASSVADGGRIYEQYF. In DNA, the CDR3 is TGTGCCAGCAGCGTAGCGGACGGGGGGAGGATCTACGAGCAGTACTTC.

V and J are TRBV5-5 and TRBJ2-1; D gene ambiguous. Germline CDR1 is SGHKS and CDR2 is YYEKEE (reference sequence). V lost 4 bases and J lost 4, with 15 bases in between. The CDR3 totals 15 residues. CDR3 residues: CASSPHYLLYNEQFF. In DNA form, the CDR3 reads TGTGCCAGCAGCCCCCACTACTTACTTTACAATGAGCAGTTCTTC. The full variable domain, its missing parts supplied by reference TRBV5-5 and TRBJ2-1, is DAGVTQSPTHLIKTRGQQVTLRCSPISGHKSVSWYQQVLGQGPQFIFQYYEKEERGRGNFPDRFSARQFPNYSSELNVNALLLGDSALYLCASSPHYLLYNEQFFGPGTRLTVL.